The present T cell receptor beta chain was sequenced within a study of blood T cells in healthy people across ages. General study points: Long-lived donors exceeded aged donors in naive CD4+ cells and diversity.

Each individual donor underwent a draw of approximately 9.6 milliliters of peripheral blood. The sample holds a few counts of this clonotype. The antigen remains unidentified. The authors ran a second PCR of about 6 to 11 cycles using a sample-barcoded 5' primer and a J-beta primer mix. MiXCR was run by TCRdb on the 5' RACE reads, yielding one entry per CDR3 protein. The sample records 550,000 to 750,000 distinct CDR3 sequences, around 21% being singletons. This clonotype was sampled from a man aged 65 to 79 in good health. The specimen sequenced was blood.

The CDR3 is CASSPGTSGGRTDTQYF. In nucleotides, the CDR3 is TGCGCCAGCAGCCCCGGGACTAGCGGTGGACGCACAGATACGCAGTATTTT. The rearrangement links TRBV4-1 to TRBJ2-3, with 11 bases aligning to TRBD2. The CDR3 contains 17 residues. The V gene's germline CDR1 is MGHRA and CDR2 YSYEKL. V trimming: 4 bases; J trimming: 1 base; junction bases outside the gene matches: 7.